This TCR beta chain was captured in a study of siplizumab effects on memory and regulatory T cells. General study results and limits: With siplizumab, cumulative frequency of CD4+ memory-derived alloreactive sequences dropped significantly. Alloreactive CD4+ clones that could be mapped were on average about 74% Treg-derived with siplizumab, against about 25% in controls. For siplizumab cultures, the suppressive function of their proliferating Tregs was not confirmed.

Points on this clone: Its antigen is unidentified.

The CDR3 is 16 residues long. The germline V gene encodes CDR1 SGHDN and CDR2 FVKESK. V shed 0 bases and J shed 8 bases, with 16 bases lying between them. Assay used: immunoSEQ multiplex PCR; TCRdb lists only in-frame clones, some missing. The sample has more than 85,000 clones, around nine tenths seen once. The receptor's source is a human donor in good health. The sequenced sample was CD4+ T cells sorted from blood. The chain carries TRBV14 and TRBJ2-2, with D unclear. In nucleotides, the CDR3 is TGTGCCAGCAGCCAAGATTTCTCAGTTTATTCTGGGGAGCTGTTTTTT. Protein sequence: CASSQDFSVYSGELFF.